This T cell receptor (beta chain) was observed in a study of technical replicates of blood from a handful of donors. The CDR3 runs to 11 residues. Germline V CDR1 and CDR2: DFQATT, SNEGSKA (reference sequence). The V end lost 2 bases, the J end lost 3 bases, and 5 bases lay between the germline ends. Repertoires were generated with immunoSEQ multiplex PCR, while TCRdb's copy carries only in-frame clones and drops some. This table holds about 80,000 clones, roughly 97% found once. The chain is built from TRBV20-1 and TRBJ2-7; D is ambiguous. The sequenced sample consisted of T cells isolated from PBMCs. The receptor's source is a human donor in good health. CDR3 sequence (DNA): TGCAGTGCTAGACCTAGCTACGAGCAGTACTTC. Residues: CSARPSYEQYF.